The rows below give T cell receptor beta chains drawn from one sample of a study of blood T cell repertoires in COVID-19. This table comes from immunoSEQ multiplex PCR, and its TCRdb copy is limited to in-frame clones, with some not included. The sample has 450,000 to 600,000 clones; roughly 87% are singletons. Sequencing was carried out using PBMCs or T cells enriched from blood (not recorded which). These receptors all come from a woman aged 18-35 years who had recovered from COVID-19. CDR3s include the opening cysteine and the closing phenylalanine or tryptophan. D genes are given only for firm matches. Not every row has a clone size; where given, it reads once, few, many or a size class.

len: 16; d_gene: TRBD2; abundance: few; v_gene: TRBV3-1/TRBV3-2; j_gene: TRBJ2-7; CDR3nt: TGTGCCAGCAGCCTAACCCTAGCGGGGGGCAGGTACGAGCAGTACTTC; CDR3aa: CASSLTLAGGRYEQYF
len: 13; d_gene: .; abundance: .; v_gene: TRBV12-3/TRBV12-4; j_gene: TRBJ2-2; CDR3nt: TGTGCCAGCAGTGTGAGGAACACCGGGGAGCTGTTTTTT; CDR3aa: CASSVRNTGELFF
len: 15; d_gene: TRBD1; abundance: .; v_gene: TRBV27; j_gene: TRBJ2-7; CDR3nt: TGTGCCAGCAGTTTATCCGGGACAGGGATAGTCGAGCAGTACTTC; CDR3aa: CASSLSGTGIVEQYF
len: 15; d_gene: TRBD1; abundance: .; v_gene: TRBV19; j_gene: TRBJ1-1; CDR3nt: TGTGCCAGTAGGTCGGACAGGGGGTATGCCGCTGAAGCTTTCTTT; CDR3aa: CASRSDRGYAAEAFF
len: 12; d_gene: .; abundance: .; v_gene: TRBV12-3/TRBV12-4; j_gene: TRBJ2-3; CDR3nt: TGTGCCAGCAGATCCCCTTCGGATACGCAGTATTTT; CDR3aa: CASRSPSDTQYF
len: 16; d_gene: TRBD2; abundance: .; v_gene: TRBV2; j_gene: TRBJ2-3; CDR3nt: TGTGCCAGCAGCGCCGACTTAGCGGGGGGGCGCGATACGCAGTATTTT; CDR3aa: CASSADLAGGRDTQYF
len: 14; d_gene: TRBD1; abundance: .; v_gene: TRBV5-4; j_gene: TRBJ1-2; CDR3nt: TGTGCCAGCAGCTCGACCGACAGGGGCTTAGGCTACACCTTC; CDR3aa: CASSSTDRGLGYTF
len: 11; d_gene: .; abundance: .; v_gene: TRBV20-1; j_gene: TRBJ1-2; CDR3nt: TGCAGTGCTAGATCCGGACGGGGTGACACCTTC; CDR3aa: CSARSGRGDTF
len: 13; d_gene: TRBD1; abundance: .; v_gene: TRBV6-5; j_gene: TRBJ1-2; CDR3nt: TGTGCCAGCAGTACCCGGGACAGGGGTGGCTACACCTTC; CDR3aa: CASSTRDRGGYTF
len: 13; d_gene: .; abundance: .; v_gene: TRBV29-1; j_gene: TRBJ1-3; CDR3nt: TGCAGTTGTCGCCGGGACACCGGAAACACCATATATTTT; CDR3aa: CSCRRDTGNTIYF
len: 15; d_gene: TRBD1; abundance: .; v_gene: TRBV7-9; j_gene: TRBJ1-1; CDR3nt: TGTGCCAGCGAACCAGGGGACAGGGGGAACACTGAAGCTTTCTTT; CDR3aa: CASEPGDRGNTEAFF
len: 14; d_gene: .; abundance: .; v_gene: TRBV7-2; j_gene: TRBJ2-3; CDR3nt: TGTGCCAGCAGCTTCGTGGGCAGCACAGATACGCAGTATTTT; CDR3aa: CASSFVGSTDTQYF
len: 14; d_gene: .; abundance: .; v_gene: TRBV9; j_gene: TRBJ2-1; CDR3nt: TGTGCCAGCAGCGTAGATGCAGATGACAATGAGCAGTTCTTC; CDR3aa: CASSVDADDNEQFF
len: 14; d_gene: .; abundance: .; v_gene: TRBV5-6; j_gene: TRBJ2-3; CDR3nt: TGTGCCAGCAGCACTGTCCGGGGGACAGATACGCAGTATTTT; CDR3aa: CASSTVRGTDTQYF
len: 14; d_gene: .; abundance: .; v_gene: TRBV2; j_gene: TRBJ2-3; CDR3nt: TGTGCCAGCAGAGTCCAAACTAGCACAGATACGCAGTATTTT; CDR3aa: CASRVQTSTDTQYF
len: 13; d_gene: .; abundance: .; v_gene: TRBV27; j_gene: TRBJ2-7; CDR3nt: TGTGCCAGCAGTTTAATAGGGAGCTACGAGCAGTACTTC; CDR3aa: CASSLIGSYEQYF
len: 17; d_gene: .; abundance: .; v_gene: TRBV18; j_gene: TRBJ1-1; CDR3nt: TGTGCCAGCTCACCACGATCACAGGGAGGGGGTTTGACTGAAGCTTTCTTT; CDR3aa: CASSPRSQGGGLTEAFF
len: 15; d_gene: .; abundance: .; v_gene: TRBV25-1; j_gene: TRBJ2-7; CDR3nt: TGTGCCAGCAGTGAATTAACAGGGTGGCCCTACGAGCAGTACTTC; CDR3aa: CASSELTGWPYEQYF
len: 16; d_gene: TRBD1; abundance: .; v_gene: TRBV6-6; j_gene: TRBJ2-5; CDR3nt: TGTGCCACCGCCCCACGACAGGGGGTGGATGGTGAGACCCAGTACTTC; CDR3aa: CATAPRQGVDGETQYF
len: 13; d_gene: .; abundance: .; v_gene: TRBV19; j_gene: TRBJ1-3; CDR3nt: TGTGCCAGTAGTCGGTCATCTGGAAACACCATATATTTT; CDR3aa: CASSRSSGNTIYF
len: 17; d_gene: TRBD1; abundance: .; v_gene: TRBV5-1; j_gene: TRBJ1-5; CDR3nt: TGCGCCAGCAGCCTCGGGACAGAGTACCCAAGCAATCAGCCCCAGCATTTT; CDR3aa: CASSLGTEYPSNQPQHF
len: 15; d_gene: TRBD1; abundance: .; v_gene: TRBV5-1; j_gene: TRBJ2-7; CDR3nt: TGCGCCAGCAGCTTGGGACAGGGGACCCCACTCGAGCAGTACTTC; CDR3aa: CASSLGQGTPLEQYF
len: 14; d_gene: .; abundance: .; v_gene: TRBV3-1/TRBV3-2; j_gene: TRBJ2-7; CDR3nt: TGTGCCAGCAGCCAAGATTTACCCAGCTACGAGCAGTACTTC; CDR3aa: CASSQDLPSYEQYF
len: 15; d_gene: .; abundance: once; v_gene: TRBV6-6; j_gene: TRBJ2-2; CDR3nt: TGTGCCAGCAGTTACAAAACTGCGAACACCGGGGAGCTGTTTTTT; CDR3aa: CASSYKTANTGELFF
len: 14; d_gene: TRBD1; abundance: .; v_gene: TRBV6-5; j_gene: TRBJ1-2; CDR3nt: TGTGCCAGCAGTCTCGGACAGGGGGCTTATGGCTACACCTTC; CDR3aa: CASSLGQGAYGYTF
len: 13; d_gene: .; abundance: .; v_gene: TRBV27; j_gene: TRBJ1-1; CDR3nt: TGTGCCAGCAGGGTGACAGCGAACACTGAAGCTTTCTTT; CDR3aa: CASRVTANTEAFF
len: 15; d_gene: .; abundance: few; v_gene: TRBV11-2; j_gene: TRBJ1-5; CDR3nt: TGTGCCAGCAGCCCGAGGGGGGGAACTGATCAGCCCCAGCATTTT; CDR3aa: CASSPRGGTDQPQHF
len: 15; d_gene: .; abundance: .; v_gene: TRBV7-9; j_gene: TRBJ1-6; CDR3nt: TGTGCCAGCAGCTCGAAACAGGGAGTGAATTCACCCCTCCACTTT; CDR3aa: CASSSKQGVNSPLHF
len: 15; d_gene: TRBD1; abundance: .; v_gene: TRBV2; j_gene: TRBJ1-4; CDR3nt: TGTGCCACCAAGGGGTTCTCAGGGGGTAATGAAAAACTGTTTTTT; CDR3aa: CATKGFSGGNEKLFF